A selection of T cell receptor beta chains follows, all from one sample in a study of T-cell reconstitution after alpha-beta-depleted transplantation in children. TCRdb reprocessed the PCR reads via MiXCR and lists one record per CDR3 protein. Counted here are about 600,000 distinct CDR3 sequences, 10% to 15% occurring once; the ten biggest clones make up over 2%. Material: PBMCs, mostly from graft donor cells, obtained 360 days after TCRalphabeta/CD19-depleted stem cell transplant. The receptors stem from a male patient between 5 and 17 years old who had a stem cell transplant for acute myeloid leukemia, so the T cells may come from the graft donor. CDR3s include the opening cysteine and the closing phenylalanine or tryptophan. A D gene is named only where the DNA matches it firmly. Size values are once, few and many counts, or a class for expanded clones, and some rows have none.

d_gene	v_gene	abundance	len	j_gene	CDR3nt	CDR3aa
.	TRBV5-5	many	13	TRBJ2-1	TGTGCCAGCAGCCCCAGCTCGGGGAATGAGCAGTTCTTC	CASSPSSGNEQFF
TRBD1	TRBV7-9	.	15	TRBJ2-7	TGTGCCAGCAGCTCCGGACAGGGCCTATACTACGAGCAGTACTTC	CASSSGQGLYYEQYF
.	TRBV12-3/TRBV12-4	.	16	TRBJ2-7	TGTGCCAGCACCAAGAGTCCACTTACTCTTCCCTACGAGCAGTACTTC	CASTKSPLTLPYEQYF
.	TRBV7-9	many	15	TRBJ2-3	TGTGCCAGCAGCTTCGGCAGGACCCCCACAGATACGCAGTATTTT	CASSFGRTPTDTQYF
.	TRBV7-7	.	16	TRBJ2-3	TGTGCTAGCAGCTTAAGCGTGGGACCCGGCACAGATACGCAGTATTTT	CASSLSVGPGTDTQYF
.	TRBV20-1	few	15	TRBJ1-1	TGCAGTGTTCAGGGACCTACTCCTATGAACACTGAAGCTTTCTTT	CSVQGPTPMNTEAFF
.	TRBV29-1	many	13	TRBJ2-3	TGCAGCGTGAGACAGAGATTCACAGATACGCAGTATTTT	CSVRQRFTDTQYF
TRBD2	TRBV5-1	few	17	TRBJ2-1	TGCGCCAGCAGCTCGGGACTAGCGGGAGGCCGGGACAATGAGCAGTTCTTC	CASSSGLAGGRDNEQFF
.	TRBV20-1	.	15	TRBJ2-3	TGCAGTGCTGGGTCCCGGCAGAAAAGCACAGATACGCAGTATTTT	CSAGSRQKSTDTQYF
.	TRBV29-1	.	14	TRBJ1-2	TGCAGCGTTGAAGATGGGACATCTGATTATGGCTACACCTTC	CSVEDGTSDYGYTF
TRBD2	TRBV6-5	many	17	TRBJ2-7	TGTGCCAGCAGTTACACCTGGGGACTAGGGATCACCTACGAGCAGTACTTC	CASSYTWGLGITYEQYF
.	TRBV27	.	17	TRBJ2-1	TGTGCCAGCAGTCTACAGGGACCTCATGGGGGATACAATGAGCAGTTCTTC	CASSLQGPHGGYNEQFF
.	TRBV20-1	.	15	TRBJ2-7	TGCAGTGCTAGAGATCCGGCAGGGAAACTGTACGAGCAGTACTTC	CSARDPAGKLYEQYF
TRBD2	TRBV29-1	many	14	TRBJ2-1	TGCAGCGTTGAACCAAAGAGCGGGAGGGATGAGCAGTTCTTC	CSVEPKSGRDEQFF
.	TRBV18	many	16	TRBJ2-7	TGTGCCAGCTCACCGGCCGCCCAAGGATTGGGCTACGAGCAGTACTTC	CASSPAAQGLGYEQYF
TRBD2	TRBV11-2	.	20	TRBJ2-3	TGTGCCAGCAGCTTAGTTTTAGAGGTCCTAGCGGGAGGTAGCGCAGATACGCAGTATTTT	CASSLVLEVLAGGSADTQYF
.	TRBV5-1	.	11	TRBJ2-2	TGCGCCAGCAGCTGGAAGGAGGAGCTGTTTTTT	CASSWKEELFF
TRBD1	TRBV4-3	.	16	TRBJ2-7	TGCGCCAGCAGCCAAGAAATGACAGGGGCAAGCTACGAGCAGTACTTC	CASSQEMTGASYEQYF
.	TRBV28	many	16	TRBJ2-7	TGTGCCAGCAGCTTCAACCTAGCATTGTCCTCCTACGAGCAGTACTTC	CASSFNLALSSYEQYF
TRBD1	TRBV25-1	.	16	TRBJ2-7	TGTGCCAGCAGTGAAGTACAGGGGAGTCGGACCTACGAGCAGTACTTC	CASSEVQGSRTYEQYF
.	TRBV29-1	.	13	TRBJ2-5	TGCAGCGTCGCCCCACTCTTGGGTGAGACCCAGTACTTC	CSVAPLLGETQYF
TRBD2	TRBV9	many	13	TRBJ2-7	TGTGCCAGCAGTACCGGACTAGCGACCGAGCAGTACTTC	CASSTGLATEQYF
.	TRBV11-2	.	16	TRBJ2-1	TGTGCCAGCAGCTTAGTGTCCGGGGGCGGGACGCGGGAGCTGTTCTTC	CASSLVSGGGTRELFF
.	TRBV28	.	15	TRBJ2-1	TGTGCCAGCAGTGCCATCTTCCCATCCTACAATGAGCAGTTCTTC	CASSAIFPSYNEQFF
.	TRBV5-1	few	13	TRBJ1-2	TGCGCCAGCAGCCCGGGGTTTAACTATGGCTACACCTTC	CASSPGFNYGYTF
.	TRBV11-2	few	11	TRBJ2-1	TGTGCCAGCAGTAAAGGGGTCGAGCAGTTCTTC	CASSKGVEQFF
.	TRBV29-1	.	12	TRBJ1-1	TGCAGCGTTGTTACTTGGGGCACTGAAGCTTTCTTT	CSVVTWGTEAFF
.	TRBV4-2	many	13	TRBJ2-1	TGTGCCAGCAGCCCTCCCCTCTACAATGAGCAGTTCTTC	CASSPPLYNEQFF
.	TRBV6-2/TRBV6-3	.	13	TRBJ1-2	TGTGCCAGCGGGAGGGCACAGGACTATGGCTACACCTTC	CASGRAQDYGYTF
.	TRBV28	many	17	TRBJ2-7	TGTGCCAGCAGTTTGGAAGGGCAGGGCTCCTTTGGGGGCGAGCAGTACTTC	CASSLEGQGSFGGEQYF
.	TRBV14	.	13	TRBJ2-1	TGTGCCAGCAGCCACCCCAGGGGCGGGGAGCAGTTCTTC	CASSHPRGGEQFF
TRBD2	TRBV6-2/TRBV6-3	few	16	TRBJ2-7	TGTGCCAGCAGTTCGACCAGGACTAGCGGTGGCTACGAGCAGTACTTC	CASSSTRTSGGYEQYF
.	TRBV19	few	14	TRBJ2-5	TGTGCCAGTAGTATCGGACAGTCTGTGGAGACCCAGTACTTC	CASSIGQSVETQYF
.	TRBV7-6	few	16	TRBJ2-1	TGTGCCAGCAGCCGGCGACTAAGAGGGGGGTGGAATGAGCAGTTCTTC	CASSRRLRGGWNEQFF
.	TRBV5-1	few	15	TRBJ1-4	TGCGCCAGCAGCTTGGAGGCAGGGGTAAATGAAAAACTGTTTTTT	CASSLEAGVNEKLFF
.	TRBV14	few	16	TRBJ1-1	TGTGCCAGCAGCCAATTTATTACATACATGAACACTGAAGCTTTCTTT	CASSQFITYMNTEAFF
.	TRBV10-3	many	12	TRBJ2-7	TGTGCCATCAAGGACGGAACCTACGAGCAGTACTTC	CAIKDGTYEQYF
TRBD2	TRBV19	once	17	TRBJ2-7	TGTGCCAGTAGTTCCCGACTAGCGGGAGGTTATTCCTACGAGCAGTACTTC	CASSSRLAGGYSYEQYF
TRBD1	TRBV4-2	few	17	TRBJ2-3	TGTGCCAGCAGCCAAGGATGGGACAGGCGAGACACAGATACGCAGTATTTT	CASSQGWDRRDTDTQYF
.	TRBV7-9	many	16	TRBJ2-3	TGTGCCAGCAGCCCACCCGGGGGTAGAGGAACAGATACGCAGTATTTT	CASSPPGGRGTDTQYF
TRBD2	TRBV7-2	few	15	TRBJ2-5	TGTGCCAGCAGAAACCTGGGGGGGGGTTGGGAGACCCAGTACTTC	CASRNLGGGWETQYF
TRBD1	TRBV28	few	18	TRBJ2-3	TGTGCCAGCAGCGACAACCTACGCCGGGACAGGGACGCAGATACGCAGTATTTT	CASSDNLRRDRDADTQYF
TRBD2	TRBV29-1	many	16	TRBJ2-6	TGCAGCGCTGGGACTAGCGGGAGCTCTGGGGCCAACGTCCTGACTTTC	CSAGTSGSSGANVLTF
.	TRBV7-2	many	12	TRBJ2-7	TGTGCCAGCAGCTTGTCCGACTACGAGCAGTACTTC	CASSLSDYEQYF
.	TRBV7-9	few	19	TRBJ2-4	TGTGCCAGCAGCTTAGTAGGTTGGGCTGGACAGAAGACCAAAAACATTCAGTACTTC	CASSLVGWAGQKTKNIQYF
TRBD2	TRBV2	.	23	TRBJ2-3	TGTGCCAGCAGTGCGCGGAGGACTAGCGGGAGGGCCAGGGGTTGGTCAAGCACAGATACGCAGTATTTT	CASSARRTSGRARGWSSTDTQYF
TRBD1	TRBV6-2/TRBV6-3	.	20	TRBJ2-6	TGTGCCAGCAGCCCCGTCCATCCGGGACAGGGGCGCTCTGGGGCCAACGTCCTGACTTTC	CASSPVHPGQGRSGANVLTF
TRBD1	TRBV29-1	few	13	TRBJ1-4	TGCAGCGTGGGACAGGGCGCGGTTGGAAAACTGTTTTTT	CSVGQGAVGKLFF
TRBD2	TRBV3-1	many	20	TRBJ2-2	TGTGCCAGCAGCCTCAGAGGTCCCCTAGCGGGTCATACGAACACCGGGGAGCTGTTTTTT	CASSLRGPLAGHTNTGELFF
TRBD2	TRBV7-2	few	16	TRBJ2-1	TGTGCCAGCAGCTTAGTGTCTAGCGGGACCTACAATGAGCAGTTCTTC	CASSLVSSGTYNEQFF
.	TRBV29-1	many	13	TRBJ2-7	TGCAGCTCTGCTAGGACCGCGACGGACGAGCAGTACTTC	CSSARTATDEQYF
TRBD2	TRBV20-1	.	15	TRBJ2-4	TGCAGTGCTAGAGATAGGGTAGCGGGCTGGGGCATTCAGTACTTC	CSARDRVAGWGIQYF
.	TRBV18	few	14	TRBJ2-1	TGTGCCAGCTCACCACTACACAGTTCCAATGAGCAGTTCTTC	CASSPLHSSNEQFF
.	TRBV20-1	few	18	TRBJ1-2	TGCAGTGCACGCAGATTCGGGGCGGGGCTTGGAGCTAACTATGGCTACACCTTC	CSARRFGAGLGANYGYTF
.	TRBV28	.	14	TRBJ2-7	TGTGCCAGCAGCCTGGGCACTCAGGACAAGGTAAAGCGCTTC	CASSLGTQDKVKRF